The sequence of this T cell receptor beta chain was determined in a study of CD8+ T cells in alopecia areata. J gave up 3 bases and V 4 bases, and 10 bases lay outside the gene matches. The CDR3 covers 16 residues. Germline CDR1 is SGHRS and CDR2 is YFSETQ. RNA was isolated and reverse transcribed to cDNA, the sequencing template. Assay used: immunoSEQ multiplex PCR; TCRdb lists only in-frame clones, some missing. The sample includes about 150,000 clones, around 47% of them seen just once. Material for sequencing was CD4+ T cells sorted from blood. The chain uses TRBV5-1 and TRBJ2-1; 7 bases are a match to TRBD2. The receptor comes from a human donor with alopecia areata. CDR3 sequence: CASSIHTSDRYNEQFF. Here the CDR3 DNA reads TGCGCCAGCAGCATCCATACTAGCGACCGCTACAATGAGCAGTTCTTC.